This T cell receptor (beta chain) came from a study of blood T cell repertoires in COVID-19. Study details: The samples span acute and convalescent COVID-19 from the United States, Italy and Spain. T cells, B-cell-depleted T cells, or PBMCs provided the cDNA or gDNA that served as material.

The table came from immunoSEQ multiplex PCR; TCRdb's copy has only in-frame clones and leaves some out. The sample lists 150,000 or so clones, 75% to 85% occurring once. The germline CDR1 and CDR2 sequences are MDHEN and SYDVKM. Between the trimmed V and J ends, which lost 3 bases and 6 bases, there was a span of 8 bases. The CDR3 sequence is 12 residues long. This receptor was identified in a human donor in a cohort sampled during active COVID-19. V usage is TRBV28 and J usage is TRBJ1-2; no firm D call. Material for sequencing was peripheral blood. The CDR3 here is CASSFRPDGYTF. Here the CDR3 DNA reads TGTGCCAGCAGTTTTCGTCCTGATGGCTACACCTTC.